The present T cell receptor (beta chain) was sequenced within a study of OX40 agonist ivuxolimab in advanced cancers. Assay used: immunoSEQ multiplex PCR; TCRdb lists only in-frame clones, some missing. The profile shows roughly 77,000 clones, over 75% of them singletons. At baseline, cycle 4 day 1, and cycle 7 day 1, blood was sampled. The V and J ends lost 4 bases and 10 bases respectively, with 11 bases between them. Germline V CDR1 and CDR2: SEHNR, FQNEAQ (reference sequence). The CDR3 spans 12 residues. The receptor was isolated from an adult with an advanced solid tumor such as melanoma, head and neck, liver or kidney cancer. The material sequenced was CD4+ or CD8+ T cells sorted from blood, taken in a trial of the OX40 agonist ivuxolimab. This chain uses TRBV7-9 with TRBJ2-1, with D perhaps TRBD1 (6 bases). This CDR3 reads CASSSGVAEQFF. Here the CDR3 DNA reads TGTGCCAGCAGCTCAGGGGTAGCCGAGCAGTTCTTC.